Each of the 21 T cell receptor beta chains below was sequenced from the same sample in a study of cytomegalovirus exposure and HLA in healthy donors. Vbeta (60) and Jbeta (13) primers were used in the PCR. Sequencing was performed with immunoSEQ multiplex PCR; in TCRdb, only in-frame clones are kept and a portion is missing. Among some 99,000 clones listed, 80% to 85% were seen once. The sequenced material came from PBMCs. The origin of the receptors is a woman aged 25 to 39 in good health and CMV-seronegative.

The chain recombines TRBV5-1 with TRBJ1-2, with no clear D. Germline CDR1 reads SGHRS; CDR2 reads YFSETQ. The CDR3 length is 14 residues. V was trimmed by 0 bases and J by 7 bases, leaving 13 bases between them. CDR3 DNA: TGCGCCAGCAGCTTGGATGCGTCATCCCGTGGCTACACCTTC. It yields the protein CASSLDASSRGYTF.

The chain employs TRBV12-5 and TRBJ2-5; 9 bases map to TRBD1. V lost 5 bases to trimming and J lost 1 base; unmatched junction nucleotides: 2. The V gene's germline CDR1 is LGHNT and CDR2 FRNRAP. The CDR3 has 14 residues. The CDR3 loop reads CASGPGQGQETQYF. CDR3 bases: TGTGCTAGTGGTCCGGGACAGGGCCAAGAGACCCAGTACTTC.

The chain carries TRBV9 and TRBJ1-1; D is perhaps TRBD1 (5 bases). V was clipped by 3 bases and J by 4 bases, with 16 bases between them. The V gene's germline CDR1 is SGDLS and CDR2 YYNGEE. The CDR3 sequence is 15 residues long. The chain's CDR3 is CASSGPPGRATEAFF. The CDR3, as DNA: TGTGCCAGCAGCGGACCCCCGGGCAGGGCCACTGAAGCTTTCTTT.

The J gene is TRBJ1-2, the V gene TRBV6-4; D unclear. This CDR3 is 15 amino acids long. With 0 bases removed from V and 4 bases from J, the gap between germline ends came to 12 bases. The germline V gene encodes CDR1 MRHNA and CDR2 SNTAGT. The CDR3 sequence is CASSDSTGYPYGYTF. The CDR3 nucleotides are TGTGCCAGCAGTGACTCGACCGGGTACCCCTATGGCTACACCTTC.

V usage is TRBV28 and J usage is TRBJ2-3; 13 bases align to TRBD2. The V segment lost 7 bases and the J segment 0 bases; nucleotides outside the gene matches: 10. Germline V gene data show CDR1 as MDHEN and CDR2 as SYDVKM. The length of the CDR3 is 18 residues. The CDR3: CASKGLLGLAGSTDTQYF. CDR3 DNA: TGTGCCAGCAAGGGGTTGTTGGGACTAGCGGGAAGCACAGATACGCAGTATTTT.

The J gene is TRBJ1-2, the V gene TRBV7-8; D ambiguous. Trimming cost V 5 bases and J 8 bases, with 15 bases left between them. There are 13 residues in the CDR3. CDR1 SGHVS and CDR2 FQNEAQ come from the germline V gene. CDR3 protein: CASSPLRAGGYTF. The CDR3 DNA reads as TGTGCCAGCAGCCCGCTGAGGGCCGGGGGCTACACCTTC.

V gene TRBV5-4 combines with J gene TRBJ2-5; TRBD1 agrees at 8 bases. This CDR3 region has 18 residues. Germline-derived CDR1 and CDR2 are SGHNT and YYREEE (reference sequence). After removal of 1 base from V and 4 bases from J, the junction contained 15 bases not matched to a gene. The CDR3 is CASSLTQWYGGTGETQYF. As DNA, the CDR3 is TGTGCCAGCAGCTTGACCCAGTGGTACGGCGGGACAGGAGAGACCCAGTACTTC.

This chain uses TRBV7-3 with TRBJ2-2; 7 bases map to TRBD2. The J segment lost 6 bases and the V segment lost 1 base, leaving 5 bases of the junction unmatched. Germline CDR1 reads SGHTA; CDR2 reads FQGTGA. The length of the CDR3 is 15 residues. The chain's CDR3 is CASSLIGGSSGELFF. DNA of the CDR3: TGTGCCAGCAGCTTAATAGGCGGGAGCTCCGGGGAGCTGTTTTTT.

The CDR3 spells CASSNRGLLEQYF. CDR3 bases: TGTGCCAGTAGTAACAGGGGGCTACTGGAGCAGTACTTC. The V gene is TRBV19, the J gene TRBJ2-7; TRBD1 agrees at 9 bases. The CDR3 totals 13 residues. V lost 4 bases and J lost 7; bases outside the gene matches: 5. Looked up from germline, CDR1 is LNHDA and CDR2 is SQIVND (reference sequence).

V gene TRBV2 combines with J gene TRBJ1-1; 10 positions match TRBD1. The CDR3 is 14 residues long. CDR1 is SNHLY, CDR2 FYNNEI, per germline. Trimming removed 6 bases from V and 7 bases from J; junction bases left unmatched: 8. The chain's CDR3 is CASSQDRGRIEAFF. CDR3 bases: TGTGCCAGCAGCCAAGACAGGGGGCGTATTGAAGCTTTCTTT.

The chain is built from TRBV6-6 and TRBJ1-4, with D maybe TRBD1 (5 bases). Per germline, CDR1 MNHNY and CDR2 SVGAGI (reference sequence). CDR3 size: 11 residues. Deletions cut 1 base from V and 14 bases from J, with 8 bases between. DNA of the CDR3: TGTGCCAGCAGTTACTTAGGGGTGCTGTTTTTT. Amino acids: CASSYLGVLFF.

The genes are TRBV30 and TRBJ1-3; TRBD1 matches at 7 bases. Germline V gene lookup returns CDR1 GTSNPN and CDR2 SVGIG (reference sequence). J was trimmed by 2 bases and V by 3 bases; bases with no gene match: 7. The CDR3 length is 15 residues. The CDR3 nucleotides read TGTGCCTGGAGAGAGGGGGCTGGTCCTGGAAACACCATATATTTT. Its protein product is CAWREGAGPGNTIYF.

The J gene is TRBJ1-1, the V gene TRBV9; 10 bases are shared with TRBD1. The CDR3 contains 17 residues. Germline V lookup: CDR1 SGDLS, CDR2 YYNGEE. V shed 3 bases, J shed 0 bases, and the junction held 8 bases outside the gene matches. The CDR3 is CASSARGTGDLNTEAFF. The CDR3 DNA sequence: TGTGCCAGCAGCGCGCGAGGGACAGGGGACTTGAACACTGAAGCTTTCTTT.

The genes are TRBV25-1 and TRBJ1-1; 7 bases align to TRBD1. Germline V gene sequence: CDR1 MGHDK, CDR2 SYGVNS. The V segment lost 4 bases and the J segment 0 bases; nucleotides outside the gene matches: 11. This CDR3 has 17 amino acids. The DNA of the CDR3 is TGTGCCAGCAGTGCCCCCCCGACAGGGACCTTGAACACTGAAGCTTTCTTT. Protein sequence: CASSAPPTGTLNTEAFF. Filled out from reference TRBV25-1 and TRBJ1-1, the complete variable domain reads EADIYQTPRYLVIGTGKKITLECSQTMGHDKMYWYQQDPGMELHLIHYSYGVNSTEKGDLSSESTVSRIRTEHFPLTLESARPSHTSQYLCASSAPPTGTLNTEAFFGQGTRLTVV.

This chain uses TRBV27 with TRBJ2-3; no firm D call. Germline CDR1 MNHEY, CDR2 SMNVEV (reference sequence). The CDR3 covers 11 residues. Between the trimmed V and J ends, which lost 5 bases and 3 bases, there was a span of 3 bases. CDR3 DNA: TGTGCCAGCAGTCAAACAGATACGCAGTATTTT. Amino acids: CASSQTDTQYF.

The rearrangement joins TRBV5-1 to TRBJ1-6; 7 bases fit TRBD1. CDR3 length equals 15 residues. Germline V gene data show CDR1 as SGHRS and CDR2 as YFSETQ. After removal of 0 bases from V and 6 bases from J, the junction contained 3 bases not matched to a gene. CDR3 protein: CASSLEAGGNSPLHF. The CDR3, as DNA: TGCGCCAGCAGCTTGGAGGCAGGGGGTAATTCACCCCTCCACTTT.

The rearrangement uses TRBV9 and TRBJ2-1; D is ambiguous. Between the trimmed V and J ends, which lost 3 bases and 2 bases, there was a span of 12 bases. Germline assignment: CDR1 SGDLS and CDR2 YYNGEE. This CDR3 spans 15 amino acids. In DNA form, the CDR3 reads TGTGCCAGCAGCGCCGGCGGAATGACCTACAATGAGCAGTTCTTC. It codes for CASSAGGMTYNEQFF.

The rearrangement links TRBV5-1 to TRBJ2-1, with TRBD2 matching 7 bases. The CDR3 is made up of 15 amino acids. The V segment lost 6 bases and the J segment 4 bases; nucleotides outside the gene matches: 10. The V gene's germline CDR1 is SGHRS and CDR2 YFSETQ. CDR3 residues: CASTPLGRAYNEQFF. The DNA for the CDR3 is TGCGCCAGCACCCCCCTTGGGAGGGCTTACAATGAGCAGTTCTTC.

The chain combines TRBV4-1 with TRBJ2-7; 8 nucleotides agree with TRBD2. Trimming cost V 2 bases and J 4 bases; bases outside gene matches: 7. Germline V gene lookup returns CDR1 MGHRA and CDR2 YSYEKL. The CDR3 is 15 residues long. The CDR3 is CASSQLPGGPYEQYF. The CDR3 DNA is TGCGCCAGCAGCCAATTGCCGGGAGGGCCGTACGAGCAGTACTTC.

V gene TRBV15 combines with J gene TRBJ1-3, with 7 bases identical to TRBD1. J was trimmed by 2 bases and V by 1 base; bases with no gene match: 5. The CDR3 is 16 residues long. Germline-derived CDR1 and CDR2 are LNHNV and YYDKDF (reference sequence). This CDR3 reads CATSRAMTGTGNTIYF. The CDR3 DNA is TGTGCCACCAGCAGAGCCATGACAGGGACTGGAAACACCATATATTTT.

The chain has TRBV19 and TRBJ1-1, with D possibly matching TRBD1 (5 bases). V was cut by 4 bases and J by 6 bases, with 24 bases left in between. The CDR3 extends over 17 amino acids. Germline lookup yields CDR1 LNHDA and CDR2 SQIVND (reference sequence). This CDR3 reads CASSRFPQDTSRPEAFF. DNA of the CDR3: TGTGCCAGTAGTAGGTTCCCGCAGGACACAAGCCGGCCTGAAGCTTTCTTT. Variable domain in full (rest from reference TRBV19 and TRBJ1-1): DGGITQSPKYLFRKEGQNVTLSCEQNLNHDAMYWYRQDPGQGLRLIYYSQIVNDFQKGDIAEGYSVSREKKESFPLTVTSAQKNPTAFYLCASSRFPQDTSRPEAFFGQGTRLTVV.